The present TCR beta chain was sequenced within a study of cytomegalovirus exposure and HLA in healthy donors. Study information: Of all 360 or so donors who were genotyped, about 80% belonged to the Caucasian-associated ancestry cluster. Study-level points and caveats: A prior analysis recorded that most TCR beta V segments were productive about 87% or about 30% of the time.

Notes on this clone: The antigen is undetermined.

The primer mix had 60 Vbeta and 13 Jbeta primers. Only in-frame clones appear in the TCRdb table, and some are missing; sequencing was by immunoSEQ multiplex PCR. There are some 140,000 clones in the sample; roughly 85% occur only once, and less than 2% lies in the top ten. Trimming removed 10 bases at V and 0 bases at J, with 12 bases between. From germline, CDR1 is SNHLY and CDR2 FYNNEI. This CDR3 has 13 residues. The clonotype comes from a man between 35 and 55 years old in good health and CMV-seronegative. Input material: PBMCs. The rearrangement joins TRBV2 to TRBJ1-1, with D perhaps matching TRBD1 (6 bases). CDR3 bases: TGTGCCACTATCAGGGACATGAACACTGAAGCTTTCTTT. Amino acids: CATIRDMNTEAFF.